The following is a TCR beta chain sequence with its context. These data come from a study of blood T cell repertoires in COVID-19. Turning to the study itself: From T cells, B-cell-depleted T cells, or PBMCs came the material, which was cDNA or gDNA.

This table comes from immunoSEQ multiplex PCR, and its TCRdb copy is limited to in-frame clones, with some not included. The sample lists 250,000 or so clones, more than 70% seen once, with approximately 2.5% in the top ten. Germline loops: CDR1 SQVTM, CDR2 ANQGSEA. V lost 6 bases, J lost 1 base, and 10 bases stayed unmatched. The CDR3 extends over 15 amino acids. This receptor was identified in a woman aged 40 to 55 with acute COVID-19. The gene calls are TRBV29-1 and TRBJ1-1, with 8 bases lining up with TRBD1. The source material was PBMCs or T cells enriched from blood (not recorded which). This CDR3 is CSVGPGTGSNTEAFF. CDR3 DNA sequence: TGCAGCGTCGGTCCCGGGACAGGATCGAACACTGAAGCTTTCTTT.